The source of this T cell receptor (beta chain) is a study of blood T cell repertoires in COVID-19. Study-level background: There were acute and convalescent COVID-19 samples, and they came from the United States, Italy and Spain.

Enrolled during active infection, Seattle patients were then followed longitudinally. Original processing methods: Amplifying reference gene primers gave estimates of nucleated cell counts. Clones were sequenced by immunoSEQ multiplex PCR, and TCRdb holds only the in-frame ones, with some missing. V and J calls and clone size come straight from that table; D and trimming were deduced from the DNA. The table lists 200,000 to 250,000 clones, approximately 90% of them singletons. With 7 bases clipped from V and 2 bases from J, the junction kept 12 bases outside the gene matches. Germline V gene sequence: CDR1 WNHNN, CDR2 SYGVQD (reference sequence). The CDR3 is 17 amino acids.

The sequenced sample consisted of peripheral blood. The chain links TRBV10-1 to TRBJ1-2; 11 nucleotides line up with TRBD1. This sequence originates from a man aged 30-40 years with COVID-19, enrolled during active disease. The CDR3 sequence is CASNDPMGQGVNYGYTF. The CDR3 nucleotides read TGCGCCAGCAACGACCCGATGGGACAGGGGGTAAACTATGGCTACACCTTC.